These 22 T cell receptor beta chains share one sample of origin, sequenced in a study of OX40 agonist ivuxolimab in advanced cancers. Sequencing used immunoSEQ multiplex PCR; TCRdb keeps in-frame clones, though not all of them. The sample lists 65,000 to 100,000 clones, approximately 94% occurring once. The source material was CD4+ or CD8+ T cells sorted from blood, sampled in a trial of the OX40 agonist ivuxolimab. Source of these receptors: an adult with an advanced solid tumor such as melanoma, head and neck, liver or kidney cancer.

The CDR3 reads CASSWDRNTEAFF. DNA of the CDR3: TGTGCCAGCAGTTGGGACAGGAACACTGAAGCTTTCTTT. The chain has TRBV27 and TRBJ1-1, with 7 bases that match TRBD1. The V gene end was trimmed by 4 bases and the J gene end by 1 base; junction bases not matched to a gene: 0. The germline V gene has CDR1 MNHEY and CDR2 SMNVEV (reference sequence). This CDR3 is built from 13 residues.

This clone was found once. The CDR3 is CASSLQTFGNTEAFF. CDR3 DNA: TGTGCCAGCAGCTTACAGACATTTGGTAACACTGAAGCTTTCTTT. The chain links TRBV5-8 to TRBJ1-1; D is unclear. CDR1 and CDR2 from the germline V gene are SGHTS and YDEGEE. The length of the CDR3 is 15 residues. The ends were cut back, 2 bases at V and 2 bases at J, with 13 bases in the middle. The variable domain in full, completed from reference TRBV5-8 and TRBJ1-1, reads EAGVTQSPTHLIKTRGQQATLRCSPISGHTSVYWYQQALGLGLQFLLWYDEGEERNRGNFPPRFSGRQFPNYSSELNVNALELEDSALYLCASSLQTFGNTEAFFGQGTRLTVV.

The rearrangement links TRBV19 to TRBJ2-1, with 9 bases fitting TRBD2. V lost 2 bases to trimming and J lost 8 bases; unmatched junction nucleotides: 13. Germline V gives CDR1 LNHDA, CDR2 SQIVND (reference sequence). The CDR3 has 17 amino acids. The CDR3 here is CASSISTGLASIDEQFF. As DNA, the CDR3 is TGTGCCAGTAGTATATCCACGGGACTAGCCTCTATCGATGAGCAGTTCTTC.

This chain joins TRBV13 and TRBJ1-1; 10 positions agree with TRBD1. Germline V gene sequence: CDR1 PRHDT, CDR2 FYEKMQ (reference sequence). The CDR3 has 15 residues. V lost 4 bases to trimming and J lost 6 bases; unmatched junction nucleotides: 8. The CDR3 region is CASSSWTGGTAEAFF. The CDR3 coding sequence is TGTGCCAGCAGCTCCTGGACAGGGGGGACGGCTGAAGCTTTCTTT.

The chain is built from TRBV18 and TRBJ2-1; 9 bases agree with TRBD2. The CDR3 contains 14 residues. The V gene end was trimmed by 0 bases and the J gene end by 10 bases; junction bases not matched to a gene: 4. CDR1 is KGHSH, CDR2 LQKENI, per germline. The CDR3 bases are TGTGCCAGCTCACCACCGGATCTAGCGGGAGAGCAGTTCTTC. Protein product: CASSPPDLAGEQFF.

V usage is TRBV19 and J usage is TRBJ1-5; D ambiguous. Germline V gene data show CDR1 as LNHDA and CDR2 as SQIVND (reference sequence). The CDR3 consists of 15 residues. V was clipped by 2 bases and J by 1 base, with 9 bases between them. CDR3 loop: CASSIFWESNQPQHF. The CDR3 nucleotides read TGTGCCAGTAGTATATTTTGGGAAAGCAATCAGCCCCAGCATTTT.

This chain's CDR3 is CASSDRLAGAAYNEQFF. CDR3 coding DNA: TGTGCCAGCAGCGACCGACTAGCGGGAGCCGCCTACAATGAGCAGTTCTTC. The chain uses TRBV9 and TRBJ2-1; 12 bases are shared with TRBD2. CDR1 and CDR2 (germline): SGDLS, YYNGEE. V dropped 3 bases and J dropped 2; count of bases not matched to a gene: 6. CDR3 length: 17 residues.

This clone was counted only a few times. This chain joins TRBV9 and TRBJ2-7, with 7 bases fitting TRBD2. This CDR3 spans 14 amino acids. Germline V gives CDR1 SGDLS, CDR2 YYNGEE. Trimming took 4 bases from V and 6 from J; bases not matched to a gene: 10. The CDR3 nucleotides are TGTGCCAGCAGCTCCGACTCGACTAGCTCCGAGCAGTACTTC. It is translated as CASSSDSTSSEQYF.

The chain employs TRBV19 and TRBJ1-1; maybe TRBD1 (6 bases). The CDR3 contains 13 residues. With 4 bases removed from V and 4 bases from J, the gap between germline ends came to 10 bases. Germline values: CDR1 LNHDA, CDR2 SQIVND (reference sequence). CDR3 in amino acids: CASSNRVGTEAFF. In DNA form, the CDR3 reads TGTGCCAGTAGTAACAGGGTAGGCACTGAAGCTTTCTTT.

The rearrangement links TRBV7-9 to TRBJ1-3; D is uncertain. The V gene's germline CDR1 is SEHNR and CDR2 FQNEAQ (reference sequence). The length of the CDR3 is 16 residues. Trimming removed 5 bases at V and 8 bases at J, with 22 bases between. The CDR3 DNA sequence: TGTGCCAGCAGCCCGAGGAGGGCGGGGTTGAGACACACCATATATTTT. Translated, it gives CASSPRRAGLRHTIYF.

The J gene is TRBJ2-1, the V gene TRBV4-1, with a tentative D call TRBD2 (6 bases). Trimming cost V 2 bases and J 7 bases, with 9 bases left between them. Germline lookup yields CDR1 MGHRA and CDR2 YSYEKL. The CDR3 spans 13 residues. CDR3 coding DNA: TGCGCCAGCAGCCAACCCCGGGGGAATGAGCAGTTCTTC. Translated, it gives CASSQPRGNEQFF.

The DNA of the CDR3 is TGTGCCAGCAGCTTACCCGGGACAGGGAACGACGAGCAGTACTTC. Its translation: CASSLPGTGNDEQYF. The V and J genes are TRBV7-9 and TRBJ2-7, with 9 bases identical to TRBD1. Germline V lookup: CDR1 SEHNR, CDR2 FQNEAQ (reference sequence). The CDR3 has 15 amino acids. V gave up 2 bases and J gave up 5 bases; unmatched junction bases: 7.

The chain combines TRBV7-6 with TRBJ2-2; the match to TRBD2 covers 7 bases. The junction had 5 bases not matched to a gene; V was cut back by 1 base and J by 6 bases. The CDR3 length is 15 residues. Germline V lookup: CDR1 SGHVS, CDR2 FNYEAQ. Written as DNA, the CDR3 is TGTGCCAGCAGCTTAGGTGCGGGAGTGGCCGGGGAGCTGTTTTTT. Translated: CASSLGAGVAGELFF. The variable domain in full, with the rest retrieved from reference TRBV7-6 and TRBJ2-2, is GAGVSQSPRYKVTKRGQDVALRCDPISGHVSLYWYRQALGQGPEFLTYFNYEAQQDKSGLPNDRFSAERPEGSISTLTIQRTEQRDSAMYRCASSLGAGVAGELFFGEGSRLTVL.

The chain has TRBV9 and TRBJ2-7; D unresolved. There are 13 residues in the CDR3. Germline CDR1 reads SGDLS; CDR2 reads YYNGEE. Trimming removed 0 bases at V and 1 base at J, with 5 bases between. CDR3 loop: CASSVGGSYEQYF. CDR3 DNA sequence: TGTGCCAGCAGCGTAGGCGGATCCTACGAGCAGTACTTC.

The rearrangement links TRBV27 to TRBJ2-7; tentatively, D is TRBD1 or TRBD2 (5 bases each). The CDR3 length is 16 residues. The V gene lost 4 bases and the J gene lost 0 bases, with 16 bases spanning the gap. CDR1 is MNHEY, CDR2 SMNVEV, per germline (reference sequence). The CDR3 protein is CASSSLLGESSYEQYF. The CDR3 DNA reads TGTGCCAGCAGTTCCCTCTTGGGGGAAAGCTCCTACGAGCAGTACTTC.

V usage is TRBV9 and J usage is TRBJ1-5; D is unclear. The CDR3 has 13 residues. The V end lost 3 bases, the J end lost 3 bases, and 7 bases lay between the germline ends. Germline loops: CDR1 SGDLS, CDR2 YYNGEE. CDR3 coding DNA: TGTGCCAGCAGCGGATATAACAATCAGCCCCAGCATTTT. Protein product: CASSGYNNQPQHF.

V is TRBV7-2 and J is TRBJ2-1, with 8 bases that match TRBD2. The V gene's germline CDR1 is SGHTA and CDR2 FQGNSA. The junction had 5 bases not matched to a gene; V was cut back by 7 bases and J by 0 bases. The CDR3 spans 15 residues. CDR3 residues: CASTLSGTSYNEQFF. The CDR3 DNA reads TGTGCCAGCACCCTTAGCGGGACCTCCTACAATGAGCAGTTCTTC.

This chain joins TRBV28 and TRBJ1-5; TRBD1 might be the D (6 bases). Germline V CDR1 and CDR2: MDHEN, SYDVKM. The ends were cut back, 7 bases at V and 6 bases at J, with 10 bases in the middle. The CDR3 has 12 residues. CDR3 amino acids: CASTAGAQPQHF. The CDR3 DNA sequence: TGTGCCAGCACCGCAGGGGCTCAGCCCCAGCATTTT. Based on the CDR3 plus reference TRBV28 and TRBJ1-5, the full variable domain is DVKVTQSSRYLVKRTGEKVFLECVQDMDHENMFWYRQDPGLGLRLIYFSYDVKMKEKGDIPEGYSVSREKKERFSLILESASTNQTSMYLCASTAGAQPQHFGDGTRLSIL.

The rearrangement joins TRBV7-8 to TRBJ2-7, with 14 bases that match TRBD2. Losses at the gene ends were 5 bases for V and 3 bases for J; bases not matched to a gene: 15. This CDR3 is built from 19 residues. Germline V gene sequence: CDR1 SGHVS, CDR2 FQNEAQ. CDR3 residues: CASSLRTSGGTVSLYEQYF. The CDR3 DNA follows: TGTGCCAGCAGCCTCAGGACTAGCGGGGGGACCGTTTCTCTCTACGAGCAGTACTTC.

CDR3 protein: CASSAIPGLDTDTQYF. In DNA form, the CDR3 reads TGTGCCAGCAGCGCCATCCCGGGACTAGACACAGATACGCAGTATTTT. The chain employs TRBV7-9 and TRBJ2-3, with 8 positions matching TRBD2. CDR3 length: 16 amino acids. J gave up 2 bases and V 5 bases, and 9 bases lay outside the gene matches. Per germline, CDR1 SEHNR and CDR2 FQNEAQ (reference sequence).

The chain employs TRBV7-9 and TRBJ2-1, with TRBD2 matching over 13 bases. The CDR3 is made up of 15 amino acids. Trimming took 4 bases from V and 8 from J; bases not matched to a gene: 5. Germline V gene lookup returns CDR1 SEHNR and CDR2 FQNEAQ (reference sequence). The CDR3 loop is CASSSGTSGTYEQFF. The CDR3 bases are TGTGCCAGCAGCTCCGGGACTAGCGGGACCTATGAGCAGTTCTTC.

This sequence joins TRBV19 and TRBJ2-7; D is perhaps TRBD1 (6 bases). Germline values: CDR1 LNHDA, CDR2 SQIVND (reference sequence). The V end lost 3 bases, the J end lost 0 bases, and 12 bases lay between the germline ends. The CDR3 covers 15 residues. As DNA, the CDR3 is TGTGCCAGTAGTATCGGGCAGGGGATCTCCTACGAGCAGTACTTC. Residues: CASSIGQGISYEQYF.